This T cell receptor (beta chain) was recorded in a study of T cells in Graves' hyperthyroidism and ophthalmopathy. Findings and limits, study-wide: For ophthalmopathy, model prediction preceded onset by a median approximately 6 months. Blood also held most thyroid clonotypes expanded beyond 0.001.

Reasons for excluding patients were uncontrolled infection, other autoimmune disease, pregnancy or lactation. Clinical symptoms, serum thyroxine, TRAb, thyroid ultrasound and orbital computed tomography established diagnosis. This clonotype has only a few counts. Its antigen remains unidentified. The TCR beta CDR3 regions underwent amplification using RNA transcripts as the source. Carried out on the TCR CDR3, a first-round RT-PCR used the HTBI primer set. In TCRdb, the multiplex PCR reads were re-called with MiXCR into one record per CDR3 protein. Of 550,000 to 650,000 distinct CDR3 sequences listed, more than 11% are singletons. Input material: blood. The source is a woman in her thirties with Graves' hyperthyroidism that later progressed to Graves' ophthalmopathy.

For the CDR3, the DNA is TGTGCCTTGTCCGGGGGAACTAATGAAAAACTGTTTTTT. This encodes CALSGGTNEKLFF. The V and J genes are TRBV30 and TRBJ1-4, with D possibly matching TRBD1 (5 bases). The CDR3 has 13 residues. V gave up 7 bases and J gave up 1 base, with 10 bases separating them. Germline CDR1 and CDR2: GTSNPN and SVGIG (reference sequence).